These 20 T cell receptor beta chains were sequenced from one sample in a study of shared clonotypes between healthy human individuals. Produced via immunoSEQ multiplex PCR; TCRdb's table is partial and in-frame only. This repertoire shows some 2,400,000 clones, approximately 95% found once; its top ten account for roughly 0.13%. Sample: naive CD4+ T cells sorted from blood. The subset is: CD45RA+ positively selected. The receptors stem from a man between 18 and 35 years old in good health.

J is TRBJ2-1 and V is TRBV6-5; possibly TRBD1 or TRBD2 for D (5 bases each). This CDR3 region has 11 residues. Germline CDR1 is MNHEY and CDR2 is SVGAGI. V was shortened by 6 bases and J by 9 bases, with 9 bases between the two germline ends. The CDR3: CASRTGTEQFF. CDR3 in DNA: TGTGCCAGCAGGACCGGGACTGAGCAGTTCTTC.

This rearrangement joins TRBV29-1 to TRBJ1-1; D gene unclear. Germline loops: CDR1 SQVTM, CDR2 ANQGSEA. The CDR3 length is 14 residues. V gave up 5 bases and J gave up 5 bases, with 18 bases separating them. CDR3 amino acids: CSVSPPVARTEAFF. DNA of the CDR3: TGCAGCGTTTCCCCACCAGTAGCCCGGACTGAAGCTTTCTTT.

The rearrangement joins TRBV5-5 to TRBJ1-4; 8 bases map to TRBD1. V was pared by 4 bases and J by 7 bases, with 9 bases of the junction left unmatched. Germline-derived CDR1 and CDR2 are SGHKS and YYEKEE (reference sequence). The CDR3 has 15 amino acids. Here the CDR3 reads CASSAGGANSEKLFF. Written as DNA, the CDR3 is TGTGCCAGCAGCGCAGGGGGCGCTAATAGTGAAAAACTGTTTTTT.

CDR3 in amino acids: CASSLGRGSWETQYF. The CDR3 DNA reads TGCGCCAGCAGCTTGGGGAGGGGTTCTTGGGAGACCCAGTACTTC. The chain employs TRBV5-1 and TRBJ2-5; perhaps TRBD2 as D (6 bases). This CDR3 has 15 amino acids. Germline V gene sequence: CDR1 SGHRS, CDR2 YFSETQ. Trimming took 0 bases from V and 5 from J, leaving 14 bases between them.

Of note for this clone: The sample holds other DNA sequences that translate to the same CDR3. This chain links TRBV10-3 with TRBJ1-4, with TRBD1 as a possible D gene (5 bases). The CDR3 is made up of 13 amino acids. The V and J ends lost 8 bases and 5 bases respectively, with 12 bases between them. Germline V gene sequence: CDR1 ENHRY, CDR2 SYGVKD. In DNA form, the CDR3 reads TGTGCCATCCGCGACAGTTTAAATGAAAAACTGTTTTTT. Translated, it gives CAIRDSLNEKLFF.

The chain uses TRBV2 and TRBJ1-5; 9 positions match TRBD1. J was trimmed by 4 bases and V by 6 bases; bases with no gene match: 7. CDR1 is SNHLY and CDR2 is FYNNEI in the germline V gene. The length of the CDR3 is 15 residues. CDR3 amino acids: CASRGQGLGNQPQHF. CDR3 DNA sequence: TGTGCCAGCAGAGGACAGGGGCTTGGGAATCAGCCCCAGCATTTT.

This sequence joins TRBV6-5 and TRBJ1-1, with 7 bases identical to TRBD1. Germline loops: CDR1 MNHEY, CDR2 SVGAGI. The V and J ends lost 6 bases and 3 bases, in that order; junction bases with no gene match: 7. The CDR3 totals 14 residues. CDR3: CASRSTGTYTEAFF. CDR3 in DNA: TGTGCCAGCAGATCGACAGGGACCTACACTGAAGCTTTCTTT.

The chain is built from TRBV11-2 and TRBJ1-2; D not resolved. V lost 0 bases, J lost 0 bases, and 11 bases lay in between. CDR3 length equals 16 residues. In germline, CDR1 is SGHAT, CDR2 FQNNGV. The CDR3 loop reads CASSLDSAGANYGYTF. The DNA of the CDR3 is TGTGCCAGCAGCTTAGATTCGGCAGGAGCTAACTATGGCTACACCTTC. Full variable domain (rest looked up from reference TRBV11-2 and TRBJ1-2): EAGVAQSPRYKIIEKRQSVAFWCNPISGHATLYWYQQILGQGPKLLIQFQNNGVVDDSQLPKDRFSAERLKGVDSTLKIQPAKLEDSAVYLCASSLDSAGANYGYTFGSGTRLTVV.

J is TRBJ1-1 and V is TRBV28; 8 bases align to TRBD1. V lost 2 bases, J lost 5 bases, and 4 bases stayed unmatched. The V gene's germline CDR1 is MDHEN and CDR2 SYDVKM. The CDR3 is made up of 14 amino acids. The DNA of the CDR3 is TGTGCCAGCAGTTTAAGGACAGGGCATACTGAAGCTTTCTTT. It is translated as CASSLRTGHTEAFF. The variable domain in full, with the rest retrieved from reference TRBV28 and TRBJ1-1, is DVKVTQSSRYLVKRTGEKVFLECVQDMDHENMFWYRQDPGLGLRLIYFSYDVKMKEKGDIPEGYSVSREKKERFSLILESASTNQTSMYLCASSLRTGHTEAFFGQGTRLTVV.

CDR3 amino acids: CASRMTGGDYGYTF. The DNA of the CDR3 is TGTGCCAGCAGAATGACAGGGGGCGACTATGGCTACACCTTC. The chain has TRBV6-1 and TRBJ1-2, with TRBD1 matching 10 bases. The J segment lost 3 bases and the V segment lost 6 bases, leaving 4 bases of the junction unmatched. CDR1 is MNHNS, CDR2 SASEGT, per germline. CDR3 length equals 14 residues.

V is TRBV10-3 and J is TRBJ2-7; 9 positions match TRBD1. This CDR3 comprises 15 residues. Per the germline V gene, CDR1 is ENHRY and CDR2 is SYGVKD. Unmatched junction bases numbered 8, after V lost 6 bases and J lost 2 bases. The CDR3 sequence: CAIRRQGQGPYEQYF. The CDR3 region has the DNA TGTGCCATCAGGAGACAGGGACAGGGTCCCTACGAGCAGTACTTC.

The rearrangement joins TRBV30 to TRBJ1-1; D possibly corresponds to TRBD1 (5 bases). This CDR3 is 13 amino acids long. Germline V gene data show CDR1 as GTSNPN and CDR2 as SVGIG (reference sequence). V was pared by 5 bases and J by 5 bases, with 15 bases between. The DNA for the CDR3 is TGTGCCTGGGGGGGGTCGTCGGGAACTGAAGCTTTCTTT. This codes for CAWGGSSGTEAFF.

V gene TRBV30 combines with J gene TRBJ1-2, with D perhaps TRBD1 (5 bases). Trimming stripped 1 base from V and 8 bases from J, with 11 bases between. The CDR3 covers 12 residues. CDR1 is GTSNPN, CDR2 SVGIG, per germline (reference sequence). Here the CDR3 reads CAWSEEGFGYTF. In nucleotides, the CDR3 is TGTGCCTGGAGTGAGGAGGGGTTCGGCTACACCTTC.

The V gene is TRBV7-9, the J gene TRBJ1-4; D remains unclear. CDR3 length: 16 residues. V was clipped by 3 bases and J by 5 bases, with 16 bases between them. CDR1 is SEHNR and CDR2 is FQNEAQ in the germline V gene (reference sequence). The CDR3 DNA reads as TGTGCCAGCAGCTTTTGGCGGACGAGAGGGAATGAAAAACTGTTTTTT. This codes for CASSFWRTRGNEKLFF. The entire variable domain, with the rest obtained from reference TRBV7-9 and TRBJ1-4, is as follows: DTGVSQNPRHKITKRGQNVTFRCDPISEHNRLYWYRQTLGQGPEFLTYFQNEAQLEKSRLLSDRFSAERPKGSFSTLEIQRTEQGDSAMYLCASSFWRTRGNEKLFFGSGTQLSVL.

V usage is TRBV6-5 and J usage is TRBJ1-1; 8 bases line up with TRBD1. V shed 5 bases and J 0 bases; nucleotides not matched to a gene: 5. Germline CDR1 reads MNHEY; CDR2 reads SVGAGI. The CDR3 is 15 amino acids. The CDR3 spells CASSHRTGMNTEAFF. Written as DNA, the CDR3 is TGTGCCAGCAGTCATCGGACAGGGATGAACACTGAAGCTTTCTTT.

The chain links TRBV9 to TRBJ1-4; D is uncertain. The CDR3 covers 17 residues. The germline V gene has CDR1 SGDLS and CDR2 YYNGEE. V shed 0 bases and J shed 0 bases, with 12 bases lying between them. CDR3 region: CASSVGAGVATNEKLFF. DNA of the CDR3: TGTGCCAGCAGCGTAGGGGCAGGAGTTGCAACTAATGAAAAACTGTTTTTT.

V gene TRBV27 combines with J gene TRBJ1-3, with D unclear. The CDR3 is 14 residues long. Germline V gene lookup returns CDR1 MNHEY and CDR2 SMNVEV (reference sequence). The V end was cut by 3 bases, the J end by 6 bases, with 12 bases between. The CDR3 nucleotides are TGTGCCAGCAGTTTGTCGAGATATACAAACACCATATATTTT. Protein product: CASSLSRYTNTIYF.

The J gene is TRBJ1-4, the V gene TRBV7-2; D might be TRBD1 (6 bases). CDR3 length: 15 residues. Germline V gene data show CDR1 as SGHTA and CDR2 as FQGNSA. V was trimmed by 3 bases and J by 8 bases, leaving 16 bases between them. For the CDR3, the DNA is TGTGCCAGCAGCTTCCAGACAGGCTCCCGGGAAAAACTGTTTTTT. Protein: CASSFQTGSREKLFF.

The chain combines TRBV30 with TRBJ2-3; either TRBD1 or TRBD2 may supply D (6 bases each). CDR3 length: 16 residues. V lost 0 bases and J 5 bases, leaving 18 bases between the germline ends. In germline, CDR1 is GTSNPN, CDR2 SVGIG (reference sequence). CDR3 bases: TGTGCCTGGAGTGTACTCTTCCCGGGGGCTGGAGATACGCAGTATTTT. Translation: CAWSVLFPGAGDTQYF.

V usage is TRBV5-1 and J usage is TRBJ2-2, with D perhaps matching TRBD2 (6 bases). V was clipped by 4 bases and J by 7 bases, with 17 bases between them. CDR1 SGHRS and CDR2 YFSETQ come from the germline V gene. There are 15 residues in the CDR3. CDR3 in DNA: TGCGCCAGCAGCCTGGGGGGATTCTTAGACGGGGAGCTGTTTTTT. It yields the protein CASSLGGFLDGELFF.